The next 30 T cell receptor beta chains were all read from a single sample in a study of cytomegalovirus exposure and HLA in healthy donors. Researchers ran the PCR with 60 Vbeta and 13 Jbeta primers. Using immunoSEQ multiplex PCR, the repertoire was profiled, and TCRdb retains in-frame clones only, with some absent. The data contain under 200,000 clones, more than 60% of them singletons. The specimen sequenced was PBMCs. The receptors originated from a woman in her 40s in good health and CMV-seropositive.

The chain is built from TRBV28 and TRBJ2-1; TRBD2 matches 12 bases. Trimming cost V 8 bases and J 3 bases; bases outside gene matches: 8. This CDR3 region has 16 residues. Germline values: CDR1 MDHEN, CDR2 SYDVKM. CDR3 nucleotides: TGTGCCAGCCTCCGCCGGACTAGCGGGAACTACAATGAGCAGTTCTTC. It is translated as CASLRRTSGNYNEQFF.

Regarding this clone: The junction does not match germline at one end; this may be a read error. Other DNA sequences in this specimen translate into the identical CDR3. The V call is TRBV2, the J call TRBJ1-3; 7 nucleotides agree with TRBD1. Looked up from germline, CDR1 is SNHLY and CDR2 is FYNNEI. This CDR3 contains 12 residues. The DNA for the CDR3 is TGCGCCAGCGGGCTAGGGGGCAGCACCATATATTTT. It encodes CASGLGGSTIYF.

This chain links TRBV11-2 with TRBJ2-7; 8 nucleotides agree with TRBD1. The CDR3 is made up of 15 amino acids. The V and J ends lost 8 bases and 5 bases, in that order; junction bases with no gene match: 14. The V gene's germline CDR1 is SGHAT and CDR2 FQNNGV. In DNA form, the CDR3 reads TGTGCCAGCGCCGAGACTAGGACAGGGTCCCACGAGCAGTACTTC. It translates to CASAETRTGSHEQYF.

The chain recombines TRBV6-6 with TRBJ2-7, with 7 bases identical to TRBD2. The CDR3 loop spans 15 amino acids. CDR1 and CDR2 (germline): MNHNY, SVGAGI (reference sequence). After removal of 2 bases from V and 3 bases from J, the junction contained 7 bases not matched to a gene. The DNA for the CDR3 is TGTGCCAGCAGTTACGGAGCGGGATTAAACTACGAGCAGTACTTC. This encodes CASSYGAGLNYEQYF.

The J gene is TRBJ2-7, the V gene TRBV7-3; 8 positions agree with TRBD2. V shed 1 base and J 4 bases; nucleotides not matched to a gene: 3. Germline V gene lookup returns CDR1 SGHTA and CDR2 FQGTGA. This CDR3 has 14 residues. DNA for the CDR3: TGTGCCAGCAGCTTAATAGCGGGAACTTACGAGCAGTACTTC. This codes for CASSLIAGTYEQYF.

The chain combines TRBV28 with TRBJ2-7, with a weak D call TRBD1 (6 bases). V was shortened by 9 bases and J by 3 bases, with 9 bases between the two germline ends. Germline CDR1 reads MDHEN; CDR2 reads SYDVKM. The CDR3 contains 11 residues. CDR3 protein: CASQGFYEQYF. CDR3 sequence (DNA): TGTGCCAGTCAGGGGTTCTACGAGCAGTACTTC.

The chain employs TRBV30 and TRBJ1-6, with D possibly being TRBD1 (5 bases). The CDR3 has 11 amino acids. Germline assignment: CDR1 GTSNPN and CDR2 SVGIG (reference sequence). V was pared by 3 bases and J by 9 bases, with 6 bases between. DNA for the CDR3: TGTGCCTGGAGCGGGGGTTCACCCCTCCACTTT. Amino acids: CAWSGGSPLHF.

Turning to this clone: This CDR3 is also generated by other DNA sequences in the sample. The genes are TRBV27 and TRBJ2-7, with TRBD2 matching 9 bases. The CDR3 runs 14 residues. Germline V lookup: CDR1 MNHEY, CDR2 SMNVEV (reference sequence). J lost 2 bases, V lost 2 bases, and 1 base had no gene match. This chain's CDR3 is CASSLRGRAYEQYF. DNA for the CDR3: TGTGCCAGCAGTTTACGCGGGAGGGCCTACGAGCAGTACTTC.

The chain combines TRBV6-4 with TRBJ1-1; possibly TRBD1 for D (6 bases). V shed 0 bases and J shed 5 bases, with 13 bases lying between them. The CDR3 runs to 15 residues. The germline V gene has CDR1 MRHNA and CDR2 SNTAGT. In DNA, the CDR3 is TGTGCCAGCAGTGACTCGTCCAGGGGAGGGACTGAAGCTTTCTTT. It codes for CASSDSSRGGTEAFF.

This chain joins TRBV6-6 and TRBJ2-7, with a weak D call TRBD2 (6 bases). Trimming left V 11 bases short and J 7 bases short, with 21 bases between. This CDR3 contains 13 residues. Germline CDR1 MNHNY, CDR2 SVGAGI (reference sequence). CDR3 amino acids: CAARGNKDYEQYF. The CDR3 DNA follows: TGTGCCGCCCGGGGGAACAAGGACTATGAGCAGTACTTC.

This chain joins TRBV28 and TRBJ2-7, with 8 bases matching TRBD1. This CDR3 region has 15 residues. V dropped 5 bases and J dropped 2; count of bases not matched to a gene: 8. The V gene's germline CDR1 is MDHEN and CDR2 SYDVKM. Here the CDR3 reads CASSRRDRFTYEQYF. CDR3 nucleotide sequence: TGTGCCAGCAGTAGGAGGGACAGGTTTACCTACGAGCAGTACTTC.

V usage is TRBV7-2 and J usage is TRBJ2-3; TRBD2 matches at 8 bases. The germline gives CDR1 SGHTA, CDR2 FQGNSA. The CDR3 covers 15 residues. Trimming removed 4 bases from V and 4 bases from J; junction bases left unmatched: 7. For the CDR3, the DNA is TGTGCCAGCAGCTCAATGGGACTAGTTGCAGATACGCAGTATTTT. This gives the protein CASSSMGLVADTQYF. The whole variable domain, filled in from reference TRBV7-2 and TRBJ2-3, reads GAGVSQSPSNKVTEKGKDVELRCDPISGHTALYWYRQSLGQGLEFLIYFQGNSAPDKSGLPSDRFSAERTGGSVSTLTIQRTQQEDSAVYLCASSSMGLVADTQYFGPGTRLTVL.

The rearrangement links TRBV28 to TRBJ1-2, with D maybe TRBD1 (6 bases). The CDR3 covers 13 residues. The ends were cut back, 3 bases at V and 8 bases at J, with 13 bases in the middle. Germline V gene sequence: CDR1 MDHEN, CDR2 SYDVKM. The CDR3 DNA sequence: TGTGCCAGCAGTTTGTTGGGGGGGCCCGGCTACACCTTC. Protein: CASSLLGGPGYTF.

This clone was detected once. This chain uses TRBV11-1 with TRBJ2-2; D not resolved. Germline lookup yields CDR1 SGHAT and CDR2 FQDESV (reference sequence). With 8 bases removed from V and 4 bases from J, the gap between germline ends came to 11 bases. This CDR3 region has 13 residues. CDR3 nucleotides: TGTGCCAGCTCCCCCAGGCGCACCGGGGAGCTGTTTTTT. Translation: CASSPRRTGELFF.

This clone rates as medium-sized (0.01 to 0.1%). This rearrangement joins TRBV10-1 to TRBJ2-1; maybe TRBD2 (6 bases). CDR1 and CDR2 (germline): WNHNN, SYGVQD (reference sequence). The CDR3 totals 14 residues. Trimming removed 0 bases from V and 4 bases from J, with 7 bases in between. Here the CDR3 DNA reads TGCGCCAGCAGTGAGTCGGGGACTTACAATGAGCAGTTCTTC. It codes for CASSESGTYNEQFF.

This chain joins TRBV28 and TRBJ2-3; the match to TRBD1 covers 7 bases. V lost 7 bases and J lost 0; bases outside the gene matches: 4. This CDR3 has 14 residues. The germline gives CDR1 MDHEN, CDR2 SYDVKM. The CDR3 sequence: CASISTGSTDTQYF. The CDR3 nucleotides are TGTGCCAGCATTTCGACAGGGAGCACAGATACGCAGTATTTT.

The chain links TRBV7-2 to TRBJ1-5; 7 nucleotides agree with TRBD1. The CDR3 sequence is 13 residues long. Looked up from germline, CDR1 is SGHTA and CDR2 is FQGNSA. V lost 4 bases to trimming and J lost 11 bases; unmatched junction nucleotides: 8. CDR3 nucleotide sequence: TGTGCCAGCAGCTCCGGGACAGCCGGGTCCCAGCATTTT. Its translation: CASSSGTAGSQHF.

The CDR3 DNA reads TGTGCCAGCAGTGAGGGAAACTATGGCTACACCTTC. This encodes CASSEGNYGYTF. This chain connects TRBV27 to TRBJ1-2; D is unclear. The CDR3 spans 12 residues. Germline CDR1 and CDR2: MNHEY and SMNVEV (reference sequence). V was shortened by 5 bases and J by 2 bases, with 6 bases between the two germline ends.

The CDR3 sequence is CASSPAGGTEAFF. CDR3 nucleotide sequence: TGTGCCAGCAGTCCAGCCGGGGGCACTGAAGCTTTCTTT. This rearrangement joins TRBV5-4 to TRBJ1-1; D might be TRBD1 (5 bases). Trimming shortened V by 5 bases and J by 4 bases, and 12 bases separated the two germline ends. The length of the CDR3 is 13 residues. Per germline, CDR1 SGHNT and CDR2 YYREEE (reference sequence).

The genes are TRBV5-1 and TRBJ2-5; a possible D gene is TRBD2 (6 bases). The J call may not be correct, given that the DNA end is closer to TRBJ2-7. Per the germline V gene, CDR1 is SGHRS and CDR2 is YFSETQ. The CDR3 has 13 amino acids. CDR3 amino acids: CASSLEAGLEQYF. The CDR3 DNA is TGCGCCAGCAGCTTGGAGGCGGGGCTCGAGCAGTACTTC.

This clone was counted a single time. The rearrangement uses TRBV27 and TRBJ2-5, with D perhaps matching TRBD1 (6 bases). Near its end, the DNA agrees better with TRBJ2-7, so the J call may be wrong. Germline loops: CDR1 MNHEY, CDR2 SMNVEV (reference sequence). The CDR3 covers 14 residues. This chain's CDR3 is CASRDAGARNEQYF. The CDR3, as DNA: TGTGCCAGCAGAGATGCAGGGGCTCGGAACGAGCAGTACTTC.

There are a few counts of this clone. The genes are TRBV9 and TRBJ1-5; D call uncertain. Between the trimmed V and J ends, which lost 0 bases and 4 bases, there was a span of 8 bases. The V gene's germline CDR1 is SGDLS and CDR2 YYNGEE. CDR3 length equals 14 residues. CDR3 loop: CASSVGEGNQPQHF. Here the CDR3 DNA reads TGTGCCAGCAGCGTAGGGGAGGGAAATCAGCCCCAGCATTTT.

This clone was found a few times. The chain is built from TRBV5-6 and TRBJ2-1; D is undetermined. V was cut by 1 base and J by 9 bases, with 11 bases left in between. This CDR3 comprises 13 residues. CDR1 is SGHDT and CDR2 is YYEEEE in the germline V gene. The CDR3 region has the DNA TGTGCCAGCAGCTTGAGCGTTAGTGGTGAGCAGTTCTTC. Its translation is CASSLSVSGEQFF.

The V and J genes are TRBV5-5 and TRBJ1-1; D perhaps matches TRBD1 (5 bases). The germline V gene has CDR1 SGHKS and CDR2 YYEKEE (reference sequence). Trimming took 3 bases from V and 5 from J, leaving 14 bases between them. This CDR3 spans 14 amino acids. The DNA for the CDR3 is TGTGCCAGCAGCTATGACAGTATGGGGACTGAAGCTTTCTTT. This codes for CASSYDSMGTEAFF.

The CDR3 loop reads CASSLGLVNEQFF. The CDR3 coding sequence is TGTGCCAGCAGCCTCGGACTAGTAAATGAGCAGTTCTTC. The chain links TRBV7-8 to TRBJ2-1, with TRBD2 matching 7 bases. This CDR3 has 13 amino acids. CDR1 is SGHVS and CDR2 is FQNEAQ in the germline V gene. V lost 5 bases to trimming and J lost 7 bases; unmatched junction nucleotides: 5.

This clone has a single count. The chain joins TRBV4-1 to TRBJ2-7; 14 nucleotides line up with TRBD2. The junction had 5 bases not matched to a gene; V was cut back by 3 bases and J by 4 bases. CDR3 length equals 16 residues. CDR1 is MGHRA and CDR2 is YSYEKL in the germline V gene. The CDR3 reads CASSQGLAGERYEQYF. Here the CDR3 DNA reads TGCGCCAGCAGCCAGGGACTAGCGGGAGAGAGGTACGAGCAGTACTTC.

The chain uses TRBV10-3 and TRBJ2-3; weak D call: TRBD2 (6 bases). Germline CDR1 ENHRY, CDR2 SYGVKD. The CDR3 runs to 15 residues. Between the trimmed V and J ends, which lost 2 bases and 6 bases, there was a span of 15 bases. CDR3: CAISEPGGKEDTQYF. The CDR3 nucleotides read TGTGCCATCAGTGAGCCTGGCGGGAAGGAGGATACGCAGTATTTT.

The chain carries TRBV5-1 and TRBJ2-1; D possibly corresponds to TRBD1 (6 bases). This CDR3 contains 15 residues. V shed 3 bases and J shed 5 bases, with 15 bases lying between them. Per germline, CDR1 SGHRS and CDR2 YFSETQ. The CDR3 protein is CASSSIPGQDNEQFF. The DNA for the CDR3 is TGCGCCAGCAGCTCAATACCGGGACAAGACAATGAGCAGTTCTTC.

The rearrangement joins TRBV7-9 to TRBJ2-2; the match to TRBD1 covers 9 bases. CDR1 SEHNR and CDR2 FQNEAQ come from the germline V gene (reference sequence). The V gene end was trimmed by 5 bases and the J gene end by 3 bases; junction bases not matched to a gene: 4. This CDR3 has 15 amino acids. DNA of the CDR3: TGTGCCAGCAGCGAGGGACAGGGTGACACCGGGGAGCTGTTTTTT. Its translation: CASSEGQGDTGELFF.

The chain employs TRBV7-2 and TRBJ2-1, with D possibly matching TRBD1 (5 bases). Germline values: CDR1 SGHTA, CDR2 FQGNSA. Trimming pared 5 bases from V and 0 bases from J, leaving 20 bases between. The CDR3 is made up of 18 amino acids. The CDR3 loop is CASSQGLPFPGSYNEQFF. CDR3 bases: TGTGCCAGCAGCCAGGGCCTGCCATTCCCGGGCTCCTACAATGAGCAGTTCTTC.